This TCR beta chain was profiled in a study of OX40 agonist ivuxolimab in advanced cancers. Profiling relied on immunoSEQ multiplex PCR, and the TCRdb table lists in-frame clones only, not all of them. The sample consists of about 27,000 clones, about 90% of them appearing once. V was cut by 5 bases and J by 5 bases, with 10 bases left in between. This CDR3 has 13 residues. Germline V gene sequence: CDR1 SGHVS, CDR2 FQNEAQ. The starting material was CD4+ or CD8+ T cells sorted from blood, obtained in a trial of the OX40 agonist ivuxolimab. This TCR was recovered from an adult with an advanced solid tumor such as melanoma, head and neck, liver or kidney cancer. V and J are TRBV7-8 and TRBJ2-1, with D perhaps TRBD1 or TRBD2 (5 bases each). CDR3 sequence: CASSPRGNNEQFF. As DNA, the CDR3 is TGTGCCAGCAGCCCCCGGGGCAACAATGAGCAGTTCTTC.